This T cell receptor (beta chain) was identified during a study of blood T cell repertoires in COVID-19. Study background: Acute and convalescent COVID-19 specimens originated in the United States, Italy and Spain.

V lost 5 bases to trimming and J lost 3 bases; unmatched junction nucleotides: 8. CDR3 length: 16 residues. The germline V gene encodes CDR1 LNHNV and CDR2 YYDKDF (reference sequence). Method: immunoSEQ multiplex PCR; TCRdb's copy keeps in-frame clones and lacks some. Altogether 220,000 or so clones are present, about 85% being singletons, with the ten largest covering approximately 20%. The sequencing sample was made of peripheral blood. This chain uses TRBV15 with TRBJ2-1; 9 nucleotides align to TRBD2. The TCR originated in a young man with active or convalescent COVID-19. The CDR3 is CATSEGSGGDYNEQFF. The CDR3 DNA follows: TGTGCCACCAGCGAGGGTAGCGGGGGAGACTACAATGAGCAGTTCTTC.